The rows below give T cell receptor beta chains drawn from one sample of a study of T cells in tuberculosis. The method was immunoSEQ multiplex PCR; TCRdb's version includes in-frame clones alone and lacks a portion of them. The data contain 85,000 to 90,000 clones, just over 90% of them singletons. The material sequenced was CD1b-GMM tetramer-negative cells sorted from PBMCs. The receptors come from an adult woman with latent tuberculosis. The CDR3 runs from the conserved cysteine through the conserved F or W. D genes are given only for firm matches. Clone size is not always given. Where it is, it says once, few, many or a class for expanded clones.

d_call,clone_size,j_call,v_call,cdr3_nt,cdr3_aa
TRBD1,.,TRBJ1-4,TRBV2,TGTGCCAGCAGTGGGACAGGGGGGCGTGAAAAACTGTTTTTT,CASSGTGGREKLFF
.,.,TRBJ2-5,TRBV28,TGTGCCAGCAGTTTATCGGGGAGGCGAGAGACCCAGTACTTC,CASSLSGRRETQYF
TRBD1,.,TRBJ2-3,TRBV30,TGTGCCTGGGGACAGGGAACAGATACGCAGTATTTT,CAWGQGTDTQYF
.,.,TRBJ1-2,TRBV19,TGTGCCAGTAGTATAATTGGGACACCGACTAACTATGGCTACACCTTC,CASSIIGTPTNYGYTF
TRBD2,.,TRBJ2-4,TRBV11-2,TGTGCCAGCAGCAAAGGGACTAGCGGGAAAAACATTCAGTACTTC,CASSKGTSGKNIQYF
.,.,TRBJ1-1,TRBV2,TGTGCCAGCTGCGCTACAGGGTTGCCGAACACTGAAGCTTTCTTT,CASCATGLPNTEAFF
TRBD1,.,TRBJ1-2,TRBV7-2,TGTGCCAGCAGCTTAGGGGGACAGAGCTATGGCTACACCTTC,CASSLGGQSYGYTF
TRBD2,.,TRBJ2-1,TRBV7-2,TGTGCCAGCAGCCTCGGGACTAATCGCTACAATGAGCAGTTCTTC,CASSLGTNRYNEQFF
TRBD1,once,TRBJ1-3,TRBV14,TGTGCCAGCAGCCAAGTATCTAGGACAGGGAGGCCGATCTCCTCTGGAAACACCATATATTTT,CASSQVSRTGRPISSGNTIYF
TRBD2,.,TRBJ2-1,TRBV15,TGTGCCACCAGCCGAAGGACTAGCGGGGGGTACAATGAGCAGTTCTTC,CATSRRTSGGYNEQFF